The next 27 T cell receptor beta chains were all read from a single sample in a study of beta chain features in type 1 diabetes. Study-wide findings and caveats: All four CD4+ subsets of Type 1 diabetes patients contained TCRB CDR3s that were moderately but significantly shorter.

Reverse transcription of all isolated RNA meant that expressed TCRB transcripts were sequenced. Repertoires were generated with immunoSEQ multiplex PCR, while TCRdb's copy carries only in-frame clones and drops some. This repertoire shows some 120,000 clones, 17% found once; its top ten account for 2.6%. These receptors have no identified antigens. The sample comprised central memory CD4+ T cells from blood. These receptors were collected from a man aged 18 to 30 with type 1 diabetes.

The rearrangement uses TRBV7-2 and TRBJ1-5; D might be TRBD1 (5 bases). This CDR3 region has 15 residues. Germline CDR1 is SGHTA and CDR2 is FQGNSA. V was pared by 2 bases and J by 3 bases, with 11 bases between. DNA of the CDR3: TGTGCCAGCAGCTTAAGGGCAGGGTCCAATCAGCCCCAGCATTTT. Its protein is CASSLRAGSNQPQHF.

This clone was detected a few times. The chain links TRBV21-1 to TRBJ1-2; the D segment call TRBD1 is taken from the table without a DNA check. TRBV21-1 is marked as a pseudogene. This CDR3 is built from 15 residues. The CDR3 region is CASSDEQGVGYGYTF. The CDR3 nucleotides are TGTGCCAGCAGCGATGAACAGGGCGTAGGCTATGGCTACACCTTC.

This clone was seen a handful of times. The V gene is TRBV7-3, the J gene TRBJ2-1; no definite D call. Germline CDR1 is SGHTA and CDR2 is FQGTGA. V was trimmed by 2 bases and J by 6 bases, leaving 14 bases between them. CDR3 length: 15 amino acids. CDR3 in DNA: TGTGCCAGCAGCTTACCGAGGCGACTGGGCAATGAGCAGTTCTTC. It is translated as CASSLPRRLGNEQFF.

This clone was found many times. J is TRBJ2-1 and V is TRBV11-2; TRBD2 agrees at 10 bases. V lost 5 bases to trimming and J lost 13 bases; unmatched junction nucleotides: 5. Germline V gene sequence: CDR1 SGHAT, CDR2 FQNNGV. This CDR3 is 12 amino acids long. The CDR3 sequence is CASSIVAGGQFF. Here the CDR3 DNA reads TGTGCCAGCAGCATAGTAGCGGGAGGCCAGTTCTTC.

This chain uses TRBV7-2 with TRBJ2-3; 7 bases fit TRBD1. The trim removed 4 bases at V and 6 bases at J, leaving 10 bases unmatched. Germline CDR1 and CDR2: SGHTA and FQGNSA. The CDR3 loop spans 15 amino acids. This chain's CDR3 is CASSSSDRVGDTQYF. The CDR3 nucleotides read TGTGCCAGCAGCTCCTCTGACAGGGTGGGCGATACGCAGTATTTT. The full variable domain, its missing parts supplied by reference TRBV7-2 and TRBJ2-3, is GAGVSQSPSNKVTEKGKDVELRCDPISGHTALYWYRQSLGQGLEFLIYFQGNSAPDKSGLPSDRFSAERTGGSVSTLTIQRTQQEDSAVYLCASSSSDRVGDTQYFGPGTRLTVL.

In regard to this clone: A single base separates this from a much larger clone, so it may be a read error. The chain joins TRBV2 to TRBJ2-7, with D possibly TRBD1 on 5 matching bases. The CDR3 runs to 12 residues. The germline gives CDR1 SNHLY, CDR2 FYNNEI. V lost 2 bases, J lost 3 bases, and 5 bases lay in between. CDR3 in DNA: TGTGCCAGCAGTGAACAGGGCTACGAGCAGTACTTC. Amino acid sequence: CASSEQGYEQYF.

This clone was counted ten times or more. J is TRBJ2-3 and V is TRBV30; TRBD2 matches 7 bases. Losses at the gene ends were 5 bases for V and 7 bases for J; bases not matched to a gene: 0. The CDR3 spans 10 residues. Germline CDR1 reads GTSNPN; CDR2 reads SVGIG (reference sequence). The CDR3 nucleotides read TGTGCCTGGGGGACTAATACGCAGTATTTT. Protein: CAWGTNTQYF.

In its sample, this clone was seen many times. The genes are TRBV29-1 and TRBJ1-2; no definite D call. V was trimmed by 5 bases and J by 3 bases, leaving 7 bases between them. The germline V gene encodes CDR1 SQVTM and CDR2 ANQGSEA. This CDR3 is 11 amino acids long. The CDR3 DNA reads TGCAGCGTTTGGATGGACTATGGCTACACCTTC. It is translated as CSVWMDYGYTF.

The chain is built from TRBV7-2 and TRBJ2-5, with 10 bases that match TRBD2. V lost 5 bases, J lost 4 bases, and 4 bases stayed unmatched. The CDR3 contains 14 residues. In germline, CDR1 is SGHTA, CDR2 FQGNSA. This chain's CDR3 is CASSDRLAGETQYF. The CDR3 DNA reads as TGTGCCAGCAGCGACCGACTAGCGGGAGAGACCCAGTACTTC.

This clone was observed many times. This chain uses TRBV29-1 with TRBJ1-5, with D perhaps TRBD1 (6 bases). V lost 6 bases and J 6 bases, leaving 21 bases between the germline ends. Germline assignment: CDR1 SQVTM and CDR2 ANQGSEA. The CDR3 runs 15 residues. For the CDR3, the DNA is TGCAGCGTCGCCGATGGACAGATCGGTCGTCAGCCCCAGCATTTT. It translates to CSVADGQIGRQPQHF.

The sample holds a few counts of this clone. The chain uses TRBV7-2 and TRBJ2-4; TRBD2 matches 7 bases. CDR1 is SGHTA, CDR2 FQGNSA, per germline. V lost 1 base and J lost 8; bases outside the gene matches: 5. The CDR3 sequence is 14 residues long. DNA for the CDR3: TGTGCCAGCAGCTTAGATCCAGCGGGACACATTCAGTACTTC. This translates into CASSLDPAGHIQYF.

This clone was observed a few times. J is TRBJ2-3 and V is TRBV6-1; the match to TRBD2 covers 16 bases. The CDR3 contains 20 residues. Germline CDR1 and CDR2: MNHNS and SASEGT. Trimming cost V 4 bases and J 4 bases; bases outside gene matches: 14. Here the CDR3 reads CASSVQGLAGGKSYSDTQYF. For the CDR3, the DNA is TGTGCCAGCAGTGTGCAGGGACTAGCGGGAGGGAAGTCATATTCAGATACGCAGTATTTT.

V and J are TRBV5-1 and TRBJ2-1; TRBD2 matches at 13 bases. The CDR3 sequence is 19 residues long. From germline, CDR1 is SGHRS and CDR2 YFSETQ. The V and J ends lost 3 bases and 0 bases, in that order; junction bases with no gene match: 9. The CDR3 bases are TGCGCCAGCAGCTCACCGGGACTAGCGGGAAGCGGCTCCTACAATGAGCAGTTCTTC. Protein sequence: CASSSPGLAGSGSYNEQFF.

In its sample, this clone was seen a few times. CDR3 in DNA: TGTGCCAGCAGCTTAGCTGATACAGCGGGGGGAATCTACGAGCAGTACTTC. Encoded protein: CASSLADTAGGIYEQYF. The chain is built from TRBV7-2 and TRBJ2-7; 9 bases are shared with TRBD2. Trimming cost V 0 bases and J 3 bases; bases outside gene matches: 9. Germline V gene data show CDR1 as SGHTA and CDR2 as FQGNSA. The CDR3 spans 17 residues. Drawing the rest from reference TRBV7-2 and TRBJ2-7, the complete variable domain is GAGVSQSPSNKVTEKGKDVELRCDPISGHTALYWYRQSLGQGLEFLIYFQGNSAPDKSGLPSDRFSAERTGGSVSTLTIQRTQQEDSAVYLCASSLADTAGGIYEQYFGPGTRLTVT.

The chain uses TRBV27 and TRBJ2-3; D not resolved. V was cut by 3 bases and J by 2 bases, with 9 bases left in between. The CDR3 spans 14 residues. Germline CDR1 is MNHEY and CDR2 is SMNVEV (reference sequence). This CDR3 is CASSFGQNTDTQYF. The DNA of the CDR3 is TGTGCCAGCAGTTTTGGTCAGAACACAGATACGCAGTATTTT.

In its sample, this clone was seen once. The chain has TRBV7-2 and TRBJ2-7; TRBD2 matches 10 bases. The germline CDR1 and CDR2 sequences are SGHTA and FQGNSA. V was pared by 6 bases and J by 11 bases, with 13 bases of the junction left unmatched. The length of the CDR3 is 14 residues. DNA for the CDR3: TGTGCCAGCAGTTGGACTAGCGGTCCTTACGGGGAGTACTTC. It yields the protein CASSWTSGPYGEYF.

Only a few counts were recorded for this clone. The chain combines TRBV7-2 with TRBJ2-1; 15 nucleotides line up with TRBD2. This CDR3 comprises 16 residues. V lost 5 bases, J lost 10 bases, and 9 bases stayed unmatched. CDR1 is SGHTA and CDR2 is FQGNSA in the germline V gene. The CDR3 here is CASSPGLAGGFGEQFF. Here the CDR3 DNA reads TGTGCCAGCAGCCCCGGACTAGCGGGGGGGTTTGGCGAGCAGTTCTTC.

This clone came up many times. The V gene is TRBV6-5, the J gene TRBJ1-5, with 8 nucleotides matching TRBD1. The CDR3 covers 15 residues. J gave up 5 bases and V 5 bases, and 8 bases lay outside the gene matches. In germline, CDR1 is MNHEY, CDR2 SVGAGI. CDR3 in DNA: TGTGCCAGCAGTAAGACAGGGGTAGGGGATCAGCCCCAGCATTTT. It translates to CASSKTGVGDQPQHF.

This clone was detected a few times. The V gene is TRBV7-9, the J gene TRBJ2-2; D is perhaps TRBD1 (6 bases). With 11 bases removed from V and 5 bases from J, the gap between germline ends came to 12 bases. Germline CDR1 and CDR2: SEHNR and FQNEAQ (reference sequence). This CDR3 is built from 12 residues. In DNA, the CDR3 is TGTGCCGACGGACAGTCGACCGGGGAGCTGTTTTTT. It encodes CADGQSTGELFF.

The genes are TRBV7-9 and TRBJ1-2; TRBD1 agrees at 8 bases. Per germline, CDR1 SEHNR and CDR2 FQNEAQ (reference sequence). This CDR3 has 13 residues. V trimming: 4 bases; J trimming: 8 bases; junction bases outside the gene matches: 6. The CDR3 DNA reads as TGTGCCAGCAGCTCCTCGACAGGGGCCGGCTACACCTTC. Translating it yields CASSSSTGAGYTF.

The chain couples TRBV7-2 to TRBJ2-1, with no clear D. Between the trimmed V and J ends, which lost 1 base and 5 bases, there was a span of 6 bases. CDR3 length: 13 amino acids. Looked up from germline, CDR1 is SGHTA and CDR2 is FQGNSA. The CDR3 loop is CASSLVEDNEQFF. CDR3 in DNA: TGTGCCAGCAGCTTAGTAGAGGACAATGAGCAGTTCTTC.

The sample holds a few counts of this clone. The J gene is TRBJ2-4, the V gene TRBV5-6; D ambiguous. The V gene lost 7 bases and the J gene lost 0 bases, with 20 bases spanning the gap. CDR3 size: 17 residues. Germline CDR1 is SGHDT and CDR2 is YYEEEE. DNA of the CDR3: TGTGCCAGCCTAAACTCTTTTGTAGGGCCAGCCAAAAACATTCAGTACTTC. Protein sequence: CASLNSFVGPAKNIQYF.

V gene TRBV6-1 combines with J gene TRBJ1-1, with D unclear. V lost 6 bases to trimming and J lost 1 base, with 6 bases between them. This CDR3 region has 12 residues. Germline CDR1 and CDR2: MNHNS and SASEGT. CDR3 in amino acids: CASSIWNTEAFF. Here the CDR3 DNA reads TGTGCCAGCAGCATCTGGAACACTGAAGCTTTCTTT.

This clone was observed at least ten times. This chain joins TRBV11-2 and TRBJ2-1; 12 nucleotides align to TRBD2. The CDR3 runs to 16 residues. The J segment lost 3 bases and the V segment lost 5 bases, leaving 5 bases of the junction unmatched. Germline-derived CDR1 and CDR2 are SGHAT and FQNNGV. The CDR3 here is CASSPRLAGVYNEQFF. Written as DNA, the CDR3 is TGTGCCAGCAGCCCCCGACTAGCGGGGGTCTACAATGAGCAGTTCTTC.

This clone appeared a few times. In DNA, the CDR3 is TGTGCCAGCAGTTTTGTGGGACAGTTATACGAGCAGTACTTC. Amino acid sequence: CASSFVGQLYEQYF. The chain carries TRBV27 and TRBJ2-7; TRBD1 agrees at 7 bases. V lost 3 bases, J lost 4 bases, and 6 bases stayed unmatched. Per germline, CDR1 MNHEY and CDR2 SMNVEV (reference sequence). CDR3 length: 14 amino acids.

This sequence joins TRBV2 and TRBJ2-1; D gene ambiguous. With 5 bases removed from V and 6 bases from J, the gap between germline ends came to 11 bases. The CDR3 consists of 13 residues. Per the germline V gene, CDR1 is SNHLY and CDR2 is FYNNEI. CDR3 bases: TGTGCCAGCAGTCTACAGAACGCCAATGAGCAGTTCTTC. Protein product: CASSLQNANEQFF. The entire variable domain, with the rest obtained from reference TRBV2 and TRBJ2-1, is as follows: EPEVTQTPSHQVTQMGQEVILRCVPISNHLYFYWYRQILGQKVEFLVSFYNNEISEKSEIFDDQFSVERPDGSNFTLKIRSTKLEDSAMYFCASSLQNANEQFFGPGTRLTVL.

This clone has a handful of counts. The V call is TRBV30, the J call TRBJ2-7; a weak D match, TRBD2 (5 bases). Trimming took off 1 base at V and 3 bases at J, with 10 bases between the two ends. CDR3 length: 13 amino acids. The germline CDR1 and CDR2 sequences are GTSNPN and SVGIG (reference sequence). The CDR3 protein is CAWSDSGIYEQYF. The CDR3 DNA follows: TGTGCCTGGAGTGATTCCGGGATCTACGAGCAGTACTTC.